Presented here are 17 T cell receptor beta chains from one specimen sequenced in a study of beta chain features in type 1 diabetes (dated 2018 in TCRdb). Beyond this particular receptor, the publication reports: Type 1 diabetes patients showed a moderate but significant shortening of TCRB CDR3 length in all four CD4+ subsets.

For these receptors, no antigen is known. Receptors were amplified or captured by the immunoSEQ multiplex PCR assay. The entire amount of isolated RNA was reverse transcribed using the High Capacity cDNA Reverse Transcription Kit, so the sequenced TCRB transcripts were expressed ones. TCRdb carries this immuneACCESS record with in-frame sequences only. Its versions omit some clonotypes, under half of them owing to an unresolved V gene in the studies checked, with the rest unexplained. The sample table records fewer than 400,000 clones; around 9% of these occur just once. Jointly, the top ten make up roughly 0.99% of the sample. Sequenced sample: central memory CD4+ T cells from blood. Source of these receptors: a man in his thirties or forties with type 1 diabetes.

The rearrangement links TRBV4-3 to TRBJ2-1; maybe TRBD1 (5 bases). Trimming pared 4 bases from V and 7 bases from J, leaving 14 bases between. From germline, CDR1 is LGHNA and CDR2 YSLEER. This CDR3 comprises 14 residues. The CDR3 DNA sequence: TGCGCCAGCAGCCTCAGGGCCGTCGGGAATGAGCAGTTCTTC. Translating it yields CASSLRAVGNEQFF.

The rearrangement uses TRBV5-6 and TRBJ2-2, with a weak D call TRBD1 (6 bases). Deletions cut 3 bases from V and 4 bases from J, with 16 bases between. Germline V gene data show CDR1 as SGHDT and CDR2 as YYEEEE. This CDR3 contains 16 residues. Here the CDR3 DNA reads TGTGCCAGCAGCTACTACAGGGTCCTGGGCACCGGGGAGCTGTTTTTT. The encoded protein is CASSYYRVLGTGELFF.

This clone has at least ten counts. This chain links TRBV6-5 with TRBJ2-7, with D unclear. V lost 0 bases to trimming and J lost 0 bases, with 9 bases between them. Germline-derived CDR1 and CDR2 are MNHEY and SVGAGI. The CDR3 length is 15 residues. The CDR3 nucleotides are TGTGCCAGCAGTTACTCTGGTAAAAGCTCCTACGAGCAGTACTTC. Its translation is CASSYSGKSSYEQYF.

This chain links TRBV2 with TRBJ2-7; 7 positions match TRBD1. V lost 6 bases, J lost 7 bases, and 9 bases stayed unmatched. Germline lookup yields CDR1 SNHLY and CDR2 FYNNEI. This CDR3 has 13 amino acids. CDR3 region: CASSEGQPGEQYF. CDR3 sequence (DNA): TGTGCCAGCAGCGAGGGACAGCCTGGGGAGCAGTACTTC.

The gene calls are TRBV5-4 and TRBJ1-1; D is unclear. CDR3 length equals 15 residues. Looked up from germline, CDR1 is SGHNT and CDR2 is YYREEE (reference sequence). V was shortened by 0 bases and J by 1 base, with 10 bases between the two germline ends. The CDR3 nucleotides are TGTGCCAGCAGCTTGGGAGGGCCCTCGAACACTGAAGCTTTCTTT. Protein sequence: CASSLGGPSNTEAFF.

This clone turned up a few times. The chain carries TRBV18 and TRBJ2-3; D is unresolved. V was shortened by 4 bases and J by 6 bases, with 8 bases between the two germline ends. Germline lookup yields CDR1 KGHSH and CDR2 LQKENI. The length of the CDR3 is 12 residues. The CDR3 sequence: CASSRSVDTQYF. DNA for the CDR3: TGTGCCAGCTCACGCTCAGTCGATACGCAGTATTTT. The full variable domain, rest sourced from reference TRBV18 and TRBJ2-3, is NAGVMQNPRHLVRRRGQEARLRCSPMKGHSHVYWYRQLPEEGLKFMVYLQKENIIDESGMPKERFSAEFPKEGPSILRIQQVVRGDSAAYFCASSRSVDTQYFGPGTRLTVL.

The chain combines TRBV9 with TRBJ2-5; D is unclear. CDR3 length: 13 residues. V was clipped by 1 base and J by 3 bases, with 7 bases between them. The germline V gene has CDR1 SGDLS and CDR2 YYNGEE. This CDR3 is CASSVSGKETQYF. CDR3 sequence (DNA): TGTGCCAGCAGCGTATCTGGAAAAGAGACCCAGTACTTC.

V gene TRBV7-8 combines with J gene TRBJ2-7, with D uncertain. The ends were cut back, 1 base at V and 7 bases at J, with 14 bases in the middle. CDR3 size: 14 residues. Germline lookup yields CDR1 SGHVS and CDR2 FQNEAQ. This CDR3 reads CASSLDGSAREQYF. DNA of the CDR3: TGTGCCAGCAGCTTAGATGGCTCTGCGAGAGAGCAGTACTTC.

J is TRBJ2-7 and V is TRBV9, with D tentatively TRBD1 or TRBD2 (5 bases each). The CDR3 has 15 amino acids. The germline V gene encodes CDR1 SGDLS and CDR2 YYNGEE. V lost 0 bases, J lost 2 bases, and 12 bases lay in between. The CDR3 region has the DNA TGTGCCAGCAGCGTAGGTGGGGACGGCACCTACGAGCAGTACTTC. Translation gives CASSVGGDGTYEQYF.

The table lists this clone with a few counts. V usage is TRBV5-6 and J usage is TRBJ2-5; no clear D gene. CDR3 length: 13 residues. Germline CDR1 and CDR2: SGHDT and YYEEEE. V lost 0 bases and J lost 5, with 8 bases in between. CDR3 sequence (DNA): TGTGCCAGCAGCTTGGTTGCGGTGGAGACCCAGTACTTC. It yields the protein CASSLVAVETQYF.

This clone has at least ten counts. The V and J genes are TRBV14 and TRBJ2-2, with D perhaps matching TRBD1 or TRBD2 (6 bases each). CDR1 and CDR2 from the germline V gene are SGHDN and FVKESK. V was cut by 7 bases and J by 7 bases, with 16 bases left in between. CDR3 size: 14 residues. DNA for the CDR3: TGTGCCAGCACCCGAGGGGGGCAAGGCGGGGAGCTGTTTTTT. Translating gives CASTRGGQGGELFF.

DNA for the CDR3: TGTGCCAGCAGAGACAGGGATGGCTACACCTTC. It translates to CASRDRDGYTF. The chain employs TRBV25-1 and TRBJ1-2; 7 bases align to TRBD1. Germline V gene lookup returns CDR1 MGHDK and CDR2 SYGVNS. The CDR3 length is 11 residues. J lost 6 bases, V lost 6 bases, and 1 base had no gene match.

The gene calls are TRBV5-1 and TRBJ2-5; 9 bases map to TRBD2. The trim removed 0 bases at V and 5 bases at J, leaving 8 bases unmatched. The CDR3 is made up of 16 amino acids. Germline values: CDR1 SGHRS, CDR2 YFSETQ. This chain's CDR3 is CASSLERLAGRETQYF. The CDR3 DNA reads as TGCGCCAGCAGCTTGGAACGTCTAGCGGGGAGGGAGACCCAGTACTTC.

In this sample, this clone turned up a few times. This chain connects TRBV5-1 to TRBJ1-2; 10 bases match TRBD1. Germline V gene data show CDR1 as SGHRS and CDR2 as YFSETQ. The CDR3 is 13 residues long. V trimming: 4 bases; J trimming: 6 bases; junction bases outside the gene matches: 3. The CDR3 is CASSTGQGDGYTF. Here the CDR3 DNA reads TGCGCCAGCAGCACCGGACAGGGGGATGGCTACACCTTC.

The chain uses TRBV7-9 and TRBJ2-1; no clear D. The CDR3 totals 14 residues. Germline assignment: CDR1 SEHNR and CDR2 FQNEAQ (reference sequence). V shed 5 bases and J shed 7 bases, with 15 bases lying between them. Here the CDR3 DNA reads TGTGCCAGCAGCCTCTCCCCAACCTCAAATGAGCAGTTCTTC. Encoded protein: CASSLSPTSNEQFF.

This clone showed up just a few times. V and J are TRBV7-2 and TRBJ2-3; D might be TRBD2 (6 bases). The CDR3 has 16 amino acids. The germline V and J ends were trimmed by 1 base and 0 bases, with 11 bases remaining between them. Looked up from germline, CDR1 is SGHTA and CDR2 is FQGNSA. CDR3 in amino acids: CASSLDVGTSTDTQYF. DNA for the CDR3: TGTGCCAGCAGCTTAGATGTGGGGACTAGCACAGATACGCAGTATTTT.

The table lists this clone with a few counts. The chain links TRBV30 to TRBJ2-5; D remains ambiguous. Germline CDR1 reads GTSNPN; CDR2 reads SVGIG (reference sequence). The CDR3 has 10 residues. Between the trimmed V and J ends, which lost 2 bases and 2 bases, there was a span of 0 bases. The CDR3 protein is CAWSQETQYF. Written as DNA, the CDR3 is TGTGCCTGGAGTCAAGAGACCCAGTACTTC.